A selection of T cell receptor beta chains follows, all from one sample in a study of T cells after yellow fever vaccination. TCRdb itself ran the 5' RACE reads through MiXCR, one entry per CDR3 protein. The table shows approximately 120,000 distinct CDR3 sequences, with around 9.8% occurring only once. The input for sequencing was CD8+ T cells sorted from PBMCs, taken on the day of the yellow fever booster vaccination. Receptors originate from a man aged 18 to 30 who received the YFV17D yellow fever vaccine. The CDR3 runs from the conserved cysteine through the conserved F or W. A D gene is named only where the DNA matches it firmly. Clone size appears in some rows only: once, few, many, or a class for an expanded clone.

cdr3_nt cdr3_aa clone_size cdr3_length d_call j_call v_call
TGTGCCAGGGGTGGGACGAAGAACACTGAAGCTTTCTTT CARGGTKNTEAFF . 13 . TRBJ1-1 TRBV12-3/TRBV12-4
TGCGCCAGCAGCTCGGGACAGGGGGTGTCCTACGAGCAGTACTTC CASSSGQGVSYEQYF few 15 TRBD1 TRBJ2-7 TRBV5-1
TGTGCCAGCAGTCGGGTCCTCTCTGGGGCCAACGTCCTGACTTTC CASSRVLSGANVLTF . 15 . TRBJ2-6 TRBV28
TGTGCCAGCAGTTTCGGGACAGGGGTCTACACCTTC CASSFGTGVYTF . 12 TRBD1 TRBJ1-2 TRBV12-3/TRBV12-4
TGTGCCAGCAGCGAAGCAGGGGCGGCGTTGGAGACCCAGTACTTC CASSEAGAALETQYF . 15 . TRBJ2-5 TRBV7-2
TGTGCCAGCAGCGTAGAGGGACAGACAGGCACTAGCACAGATACGCAGTATTTT CASSVEGQTGTSTDTQYF . 18 TRBD1 TRBJ2-3 TRBV9
TGCAGCGTCGGGACACTCAACTATCCGGAAGCTTTCTTT CSVGTLNYPEAFF many 13 . TRBJ1-1 TRBV29-1
TGTGCCAGCAGTAGGCGACCTGAAACCGGGGAGCTGTTTTTT CASSRRPETGELFF many 14 . TRBJ2-2 TRBV6-5
TGTGCCACCAGTGATTTCCCTTATTCCACCGGGGAGCTGTTTTTT CATSDFPYSTGELFF few 15 . TRBJ2-2 TRBV24-1
TGTGCCTGGTCCCCGGGACAGGGGGCTCAAGAGACCCAGTACTTC CAWSPGQGAQETQYF few 15 TRBD1 TRBJ2-5 TRBV30
TGTGCCAGTGGGGCGGGGGGATTTAACAATGAGCAGTTCTTC CASGAGGFNNEQFF . 14 TRBD2 TRBJ2-1 TRBV12-3/TRBV12-4
TGTGCCAGCAGTTACCGGATGGATAAGTCCTACAATGAGCAGTTCTTC CASSYRMDKSYNEQFF many 16 . TRBJ2-1 TRBV6-2/TRBV6-3
TGTGCCTGGAGTCCAGCCTACGAGCAGTACTTC CAWSPAYEQYF few 11 . TRBJ2-7 TRBV30
TGTGCCAGCAGTTTCGGTCCGAACACTGAAGCTTTCTTT CASSFGPNTEAFF . 13 . TRBJ1-1 TRBV27
TGTGCCAGCAGTTTGTCCCCCGTGGATGAGCAGTTCTTC CASSLSPVDEQFF many 13 . TRBJ2-1 TRBV12-3/TRBV12-4
TGCGCCAGCAGCGCTTGGGCCGGGGGGGCCTACAATGAGCAGTTCTTC CASSAWAGGAYNEQFF few 16 TRBD2 TRBJ2-1 TRBV4-3
TGCGCCAGCAGCTTGGGACAGGGGGTGGATGAAAAACTGTTTTTT CASSLGQGVDEKLFF many 15 TRBD1 TRBJ1-4 TRBV5-1
TGCGCCAGCAGCCAAAGCTCCCCTGGGCGGGAACTGCATGGCTACACCTTC CASSQSSPGRELHGYTF few 17 . TRBJ1-2 TRBV4-1
TGTGCCACCCGGGGGGCGGAAGAGACCCAGTACTTC CATRGAEETQYF . 12 . TRBJ2-5 TRBV28
TGTGCCAGCAACCGGAACACTGAAGCTTTCTTT CASNRNTEAFF few 11 . TRBJ1-1 TRBV28
TGTGCCAGCACTTTTGCGGTTGACAGGGGGCGAAACTCCTACAATGAGCAGTTCTTC CASTFAVDRGRNSYNEQFF . 19 TRBD1 TRBJ2-1 TRBV12-3/TRBV12-4
TGCGCCAGCAGCTCTACGAATGAAGCTTTCTTT CASSSTNEAFF few 11 . TRBJ1-1 TRBV5-1
TGCAGTGCCGAAACAGGGCAAGAGACCCAGTACTTC CSAETGQETQYF few 12 . TRBJ2-5 TRBV20-1
TGTGCCAGCAGTTCGAAGACCCAGTACTTC CASSSKTQYF many 10 . TRBJ2-5 TRBV27
TGTGCCAGCAGCCCGCCCGGGGACATATTGGGGTCAGATACGCAGTATTTT CASSPPGDILGSDTQYF few 17 . TRBJ2-3 TRBV7-8
TGTGCCAGCAGCTTAACGGACAGTGTCACCGGGGAGCTGTTTTTT CASSLTDSVTGELFF . 15 . TRBJ2-2 TRBV7-9
TGTGCCAGCAGCTTCGCGGGGGTGTCCTACAATGAGCAGTTCTTC CASSFAGVSYNEQFF . 15 TRBD2 TRBJ2-1 TRBV7-9
TGCGCCAGCAGCTTGGCCACGGGAAACACCGGGGAGCTGTTTTTT CASSLATGNTGELFF few 15 . TRBJ2-2 TRBV5-1
TGCGCCAGCAGCCAAGATCCCAACTATGGCTACACCTTC CASSQDPNYGYTF few 13 . TRBJ1-2 TRBV4-1
TGCGCCAGCAGCTTGGTAGGGTCGAGCAATGAGCAGTTCTTC CASSLVGSSNEQFF . 14 . TRBJ2-1 TRBV5-1
TGTGCCAGCAGTTTAGGGCTCGGACAAGAGACCCAGTACTTC CASSLGLGQETQYF many 14 . TRBJ2-5 TRBV12-3/TRBV12-4
TGCGCCAGCAGCCAGTCCTCCGGGACTCCCTCCGGGACCCAGTACTTC CASSQSSGTPSGTQYF many 16 . TRBJ2-5 TRBV4-1
TGTGCCAGCAGCTTGGGGGCCCTGAACGAAAAACTGTTTTTT CASSLGALNEKLFF . 14 . TRBJ1-4 TRBV7-9
TGTGCCAGTAGTATTGCCAGCGTCTATGGCTACACCTTC CASSIASVYGYTF once 13 . TRBJ1-2 TRBV19
TGCGCCAGCAGCCAAGGGCCTAGGTTATCTGGAAACACCATATATTTT CASSQGPRLSGNTIYF . 16 . TRBJ1-3 TRBV4-1
TGTGCCAGCAGCCAAGAGGGTGCTAGCGGGGGGGAGTACGAGCAGTACTTC CASSQEGASGGEYEQYF many 17 TRBD2 TRBJ2-7 TRBV4-2
TGTGCCAGCAAAGCGGGGGGAGGGCAAGAGACCCAGTACTTC CASKAGGGQETQYF many 14 TRBD2 TRBJ2-5 TRBV12-3/TRBV12-4
TGTGCCACCAGCGTAGACAGGTTTGGCTACGAGCAGTACTTC CATSVDRFGYEQYF few 14 . TRBJ2-7 TRBV15
TGTGCCAGCAGTTTCCCCGACGGGGACACTGAAGCTTTCTTT CASSFPDGDTEAFF few 14 . TRBJ1-1 TRBV6-6
TGTGCCAGCAGCCCACAACTAGCGGGGGGGCCACAGGATACGCAGTATTTT CASSPQLAGGPQDTQYF few 17 TRBD2 TRBJ2-3 TRBV7-3
TGTGCCAGCAGTTACTCGTACAGGGGGAGCACTGAAGCTTTCTTT CASSYSYRGSTEAFF many 15 TRBD1 TRBJ1-1 TRBV6-5
TGTGCCAGCATCAAGAGAGGGAAGGGTTTTGGTCAGGAGACCCAGTACTTC CASIKRGKGFGQETQYF few 17 . TRBJ2-5 TRBV7-2
TGTGCCAGCACCCCCAGGGGCTACACCGGGGAGCTGTTTTTT CASTPRGYTGELFF few 14 . TRBJ2-2 TRBV27
TGCGCCAGCAGCTTAAACAGGGAGCAGTACTTC CASSLNREQYF . 11 . TRBJ2-7 TRBV5-1
TGTGCCAGCAGCCCCGATTTTAATTCACCCCTCCACTTT CASSPDFNSPLHF . 13 . TRBJ1-6 TRBV7-9
TGTGCCAGGGTACCTAGCGGGGGCAATGAGCAGTTCTTC CARVPSGGNEQFF . 13 TRBD2 TRBJ2-1 TRBV5-6
TGTGCCAGCAGTTCCACCCTTCTGGGGACAGGTCAGAAACTGTTTTTT CASSSTLLGTGQKLFF many 16 TRBD1 TRBJ1-4 TRBV27